This T cell receptor beta chain was obtained from a study of CD8+ T cells in alopecia areata. The sequencing template was cDNA reverse transcribed from extracted RNA. Repertoires were generated with immunoSEQ multiplex PCR, while TCRdb's copy carries only in-frame clones and drops some. Among 87,000 or so clones listed, approximately 70% were seen once. Treatment specified: oral pan-JAK inhibitor, 5-10 mg twice daily. Samples from alopecia areata patients were lesional scalp punch biopsies and peripheral blood. Losses at the gene ends were 4 bases for V and 7 bases for J; bases not matched to a gene: 9. Germline CDR1 and CDR2: MNHEY and SMNVEV (reference sequence). The CDR3 runs to 14 residues.

Sequences were derived from CD8+ T cells sorted from blood, sampled at approximately week 45, from a patient treated with tofacitinib. This sequence joins TRBV27 and TRBJ2-7, with 8 bases lining up with TRBD2. The source of this sequence is a human donor with alopecia areata. CDR3 bases: TGTGCCAGCAGTTCGGCGGGGGGCGGCCTAGAGCAGTACTTC. Translating gives CASSSAGGGLEQYF.